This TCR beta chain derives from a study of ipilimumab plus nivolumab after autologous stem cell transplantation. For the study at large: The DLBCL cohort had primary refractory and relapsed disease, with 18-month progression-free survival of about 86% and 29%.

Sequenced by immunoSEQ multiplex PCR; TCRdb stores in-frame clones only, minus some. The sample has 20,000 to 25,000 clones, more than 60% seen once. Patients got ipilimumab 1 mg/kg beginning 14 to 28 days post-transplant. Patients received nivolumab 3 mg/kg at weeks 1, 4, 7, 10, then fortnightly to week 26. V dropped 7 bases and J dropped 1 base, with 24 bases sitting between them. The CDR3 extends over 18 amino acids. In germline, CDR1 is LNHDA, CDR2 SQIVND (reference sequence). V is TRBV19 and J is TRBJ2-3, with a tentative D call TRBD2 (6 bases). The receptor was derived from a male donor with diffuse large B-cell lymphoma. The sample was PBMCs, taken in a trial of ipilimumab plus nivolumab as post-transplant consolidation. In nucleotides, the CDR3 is TGTGCCAGTACTCCGGCGAAGGCGTGGGAGCGGGGCACAGATACGCAGTATTTT. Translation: CASTPAKAWERGTDTQYF.